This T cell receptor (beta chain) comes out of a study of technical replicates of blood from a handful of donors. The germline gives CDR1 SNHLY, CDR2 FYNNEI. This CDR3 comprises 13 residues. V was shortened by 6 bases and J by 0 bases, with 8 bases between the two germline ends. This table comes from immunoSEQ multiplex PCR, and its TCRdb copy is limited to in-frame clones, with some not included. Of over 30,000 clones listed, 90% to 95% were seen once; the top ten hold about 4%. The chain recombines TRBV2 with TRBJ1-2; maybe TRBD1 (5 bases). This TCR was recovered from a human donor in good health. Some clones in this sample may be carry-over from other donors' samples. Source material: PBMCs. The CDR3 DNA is TGTGCCAGCAGAGGGGTGACTAACTATGGCTACACCTTC. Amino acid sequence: CASRGVTNYGYTF.